These 21 T cell receptor beta chains came from one sample sequenced in a study of blood T cell repertoires in COVID-19 (dated by TCRdb to the early 2020s). Library creation used the immunoSEQ multiplex PCR assay. TCRdb obtained this table from immuneACCESS and retained in-frame rearrangements with V and J assigned. These tables miss some clones; where compared with another copy, unresolved V genes account for less than half of the shortfall, and the remainder is unexplained. The sample has 180,000 or so clones on record, roughly 84% of them singletons. The top ten clonotypes cover roughly 6.9% of the sample. Sequenced material: PBMCs or T cells enriched from blood (not recorded which). These receptors originate from a man in his forties or fifties who had recovered from COVID-19.

CDR3 DNA: TGCGCCAGCAGCCAAGGCCCACAAAGCACAGATACGCAGTATTTT. Its translation: CASSQGPQSTDTQYF. The chain carries TRBV4-1 and TRBJ2-3; D is uncertain. The CDR3 has 15 residues. Trimming took off 1 base at V and 0 bases at J, with 8 bases between the two ends. Germline values: CDR1 MGHRA, CDR2 YSYEKL.

The chain recombines TRBV5-4 with TRBJ1-1; 9 nucleotides match TRBD1. V was clipped by 3 bases and J by 1 base; unmatched bases: 4. The V gene's germline CDR1 is SGHNT and CDR2 YYREEE (reference sequence). The CDR3 runs 15 residues. As DNA, the CDR3 is TGTGCCAGCAGCTGGGGACAGGGAGCGAACACTGAAGCTTTCTTT. It codes for CASSWGQGANTEAFF.

This chain joins TRBV20-1 and TRBJ2-2; D not certain. The CDR3 is made up of 11 amino acids. Germline loops: CDR1 DFQATT, CDR2 SNEGSKA (reference sequence). Trimming took 2 bases from V and 8 from J, leaving 6 bases between them. The CDR3 DNA is TGCAGTGCTAGAACCGCGGGGGAGCTGTTTTTT. Encoded protein: CSARTAGELFF.

This clone was counted a few times. This sequence joins TRBV7-9 and TRBJ2-7, with 7 bases fitting TRBD1. This CDR3 spans 15 amino acids. Germline CDR1 is SEHNR and CDR2 is FQNEAQ (reference sequence). V shed 4 bases and J 2 bases; nucleotides not matched to a gene: 8. The CDR3 loop reads CASSSATGEPYEQYF. CDR3 DNA: TGTGCCAGCAGCTCCGCAACAGGGGAACCCTACGAGCAGTACTTC. Full variable domain (missing parts from reference TRBV7-9 and TRBJ2-7): DTGVSQNPRHKITKRGQNVTFRCDPISEHNRLYWYRQTLGQGPEFLTYFQNEAQLEKSRLLSDRFSAERPKGSFSTLEIQRTEQGDSAMYLCASSSATGEPYEQYFGPGTRLTVT.

The genes are TRBV7-8 and TRBJ1-5, with D tentatively TRBD1 (5 bases). Trimming pared 8 bases from V and 7 bases from J, leaving 24 bases between. The CDR3 runs to 16 residues. In germline, CDR1 is SGHVS, CDR2 FQNEAQ. DNA for the CDR3: TGTGCCAGCGGCGGGGAGTTGGGGGTGCGGGGGCAGCCCCAGCATTTT. Its protein product is CASGGELGVRGQPQHF. Full variable domain (rest looked up from reference TRBV7-8 and TRBJ1-5): GAGVSQSPRYKVAKRGQDVALRCDPISGHVSLFWYQQALGQGPEFLTYFQNEAQLDKSGLPSDRFFAERPEGSVSTLKIQRTQQEDSAVYLCASGGELGVRGQPQHFGDGTRLSIL.

This chain connects TRBV28 to TRBJ2-7; no clear D gene. CDR1 is MDHEN, CDR2 SYDVKM, per germline. V was cut by 3 bases and J by 4 bases, with 7 bases left in between. The CDR3 loop spans 12 amino acids. The CDR3 region is CASSFRLYEQYF. The DNA for the CDR3 is TGTGCCAGCAGTTTCCGTCTGTACGAGCAGTACTTC.

This chain uses TRBV6-5 with TRBJ1-2; 9 nucleotides match TRBD1. The germline CDR1 and CDR2 sequences are MNHEY and SVGAGI. Trimming removed 3 bases from V and 4 bases from J; junction bases left unmatched: 6. The CDR3 covers 15 residues. The CDR3 nucleotides are TGTGCCAGCAGTTATTCGGGACAGGGTATCTATGGCTACACCTTC. It translates to CASSYSGQGIYGYTF.

The chain uses TRBV4-2 and TRBJ2-7, with 8 bases lining up with TRBD2. The CDR3 has 15 amino acids. Germline V gene sequence: CDR1 LGHNA, CDR2 YNFKEQ. V dropped 1 base and J dropped 2; count of bases not matched to a gene: 4. For the CDR3, the DNA is TGTGCCAGCAGCCAAGGGGCGGGGGGACCCTACGAGCAGTACTTC. Translated, it gives CASSQGAGGPYEQYF.

V usage is TRBV24-1 and J usage is TRBJ1-5, with D unclear. The CDR3 loop spans 16 amino acids. With 4 bases removed from V and 5 bases from J, the gap between germline ends came to 17 bases. Germline V CDR1 and CDR2: KGHDR, SFDVKD. The CDR3 DNA is TGTGCCACCAGTGACTCCCGGGTGGCGGGGTATCAGCCCCAGCATTTT. This codes for CATSDSRVAGYQPQHF.

The rearrangement links TRBV29-1 to TRBJ1-2; 7 bases fit TRBD1. The ends lost 7 bases at V and 2 bases at J; junction bases unmatched: 10. The CDR3 loop spans 14 amino acids. Looked up from germline, CDR1 is SQVTM and CDR2 is ANQGSEA. CDR3 amino acids: CSADTGAVNYGYTF. CDR3 coding DNA: TGCAGCGCAGACACAGGGGCGGTGAACTATGGCTACACCTTC.

This chain connects TRBV5-4 to TRBJ2-7; 7 bases align to TRBD1. With V trimmed by 4 bases and J by 5 bases, 12 bases remained unmatched. Germline lookup yields CDR1 SGHNT and CDR2 YYREEE (reference sequence). This CDR3 has 15 amino acids. CDR3 residues: CASSTERTGLHEQYF. The CDR3 nucleotides are TGTGCCAGCAGCACCGAACGGACAGGTCTCCACGAGCAGTACTTC.

V gene TRBV28 combines with J gene TRBJ2-7, with 11 bases aligning to TRBD1. The CDR3 runs to 14 residues. With 6 bases clipped from V and 6 bases from J, the junction kept 7 bases outside the gene matches. Germline V CDR1 and CDR2: MDHEN, SYDVKM. The CDR3 coding sequence is TGTGCCAGCAGGGACAGGGGGCGGAAGCTCGAGCAGTACTTC. Translating it yields CASRDRGRKLEQYF.

This chain joins TRBV15 and TRBJ2-2; 15 nucleotides align to TRBD2. From germline, CDR1 is LNHNV and CDR2 YYDKDF (reference sequence). V lost 5 bases to trimming and J lost 1 base; unmatched junction nucleotides: 5. CDR3 size: 18 residues. CDR3 nucleotide sequence: TGTGCCACCAGCGCTTGGACTAGCGGGGGGGAGAACACCGGGGAGCTGTTTTTT. This translates into CATSAWTSGGENTGELFF. Drawing the rest from reference TRBV15 and TRBJ2-2, the complete variable domain is DAMVIQNPRYQVTQFGKPVTLSCSQTLNHNVMYWYQQKSSQAPKLLFHYYDKDFNNEADTPDNFQSRRPNTSFCFLDIRSPGLGDTAMYLCATSAWTSGGENTGELFFGEGSRLTVL.

This chain links TRBV9 with TRBJ1-3; D is perhaps TRBD1 (5 bases). Germline-derived CDR1 and CDR2 are SGDLS and YYNGEE. This CDR3 contains 15 residues. V was trimmed by 4 bases and J by 4 bases, leaving 15 bases between them. The CDR3 loop reads CASSPGRDGGNTIYF. The CDR3 DNA sequence: TGTGCCAGCAGCCCGGGGAGGGACGGGGGAAACACCATATATTTT. Drawing the rest from reference TRBV9 and TRBJ1-3, the complete variable domain is DSGVTQTPKHLITATGQRVTLRCSPRSGDLSVYWYQQSLDQGLQFLIQYYNGEERAKGNILERFSAQQFPDLHSELNLSSLELGDSALYFCASSPGRDGGNTIYFGEGSWLTVV.

The rearrangement uses TRBV10-2 and TRBJ1-5; TRBD1 matches at 8 bases. Per the germline V gene, CDR1 is WSHSY and CDR2 is SAAADI. The CDR3 is 16 amino acids. Unmatched junction bases numbered 6, after V lost 2 bases and J lost 3 bases. CDR3 DNA: TGCGCCAGCAGTGAGGCAATGACAGGGGACAATCAGCCCCAGCATTTT. Its translation: CASSEAMTGDNQPQHF.

J is TRBJ1-6 and V is TRBV5-1, with 7 positions matching TRBD1. The V segment lost 5 bases and the J segment 7 bases; nucleotides outside the gene matches: 9. Germline values: CDR1 SGHRS, CDR2 YFSETQ. There are 15 residues in the CDR3. The CDR3 nucleotides read TGCGCCAGCAGAACCGGGACAGAAAAAAATTCACCCCTCCACTTT. The encoded protein is CASRTGTEKNSPLHF.

This clone is a singleton in its sample. This chain uses TRBV30 with TRBJ1-1; D unresolved. The CDR3 has 13 residues. Germline V gene sequence: CDR1 GTSNPN, CDR2 SVGIG (reference sequence). The V and J ends lost 4 bases and 0 bases respectively, with 9 bases between them. The CDR3 sequence is CAWTLQMNTEAFF. The CDR3 DNA is TGTGCCTGGACCCTGCAGATGAACACTGAAGCTTTCTTT.

J is TRBJ1-2 and V is TRBV28; perhaps TRBD1 as D (5 bases). Germline-derived CDR1 and CDR2 are MDHEN and SYDVKM. This CDR3 region has 14 residues. V shed 6 bases and J shed 4 bases, with 15 bases lying between them. The CDR3 here is CASRTGTGLYGYTF. The CDR3 DNA follows: TGTGCCAGCAGGACCGGGACGGGACTCTATGGCTACACCTTC.

This chain connects TRBV30 to TRBJ2-3; a possible D gene is TRBD2 (6 bases). CDR3 length: 18 residues. Germline lookup yields CDR1 GTSNPN and CDR2 SVGIG (reference sequence). Trimming pared 0 bases from V and 2 bases from J, leaving 21 bases between. As DNA, the CDR3 is TGTGCCTGGAGTGTATCGGTTTCCGGGGGAACCTCCACAGATACGCAGTATTTT. The encoded protein is CAWSVSVSGGTSTDTQYF.

The chain joins TRBV2 to TRBJ1-3; a possible D gene is TRBD1 (6 bases). V was shortened by 6 bases and J by 0 bases, with 18 bases between the two germline ends. In germline, CDR1 is SNHLY, CDR2 FYNNEI. The CDR3 runs to 17 residues. This CDR3 is CASRSGANLNSGNTIYF. In DNA, the CDR3 is TGTGCCAGCAGGTCAGGGGCTAACCTAAACTCTGGAAACACCATATATTTT.

The CDR3 reads CASSSMTGRANYGYTF. DNA of the CDR3: TGTGCCAGCAGTTCGATGACAGGGCGGGCTAACTATGGCTACACCTTC. The rearrangement links TRBV28 to TRBJ1-2, with TRBD1 identical over 7 bases. With 4 bases clipped from V and 0 bases from J, the junction kept 8 bases outside the gene matches. This CDR3 contains 16 residues. Germline V lookup: CDR1 MDHEN, CDR2 SYDVKM.